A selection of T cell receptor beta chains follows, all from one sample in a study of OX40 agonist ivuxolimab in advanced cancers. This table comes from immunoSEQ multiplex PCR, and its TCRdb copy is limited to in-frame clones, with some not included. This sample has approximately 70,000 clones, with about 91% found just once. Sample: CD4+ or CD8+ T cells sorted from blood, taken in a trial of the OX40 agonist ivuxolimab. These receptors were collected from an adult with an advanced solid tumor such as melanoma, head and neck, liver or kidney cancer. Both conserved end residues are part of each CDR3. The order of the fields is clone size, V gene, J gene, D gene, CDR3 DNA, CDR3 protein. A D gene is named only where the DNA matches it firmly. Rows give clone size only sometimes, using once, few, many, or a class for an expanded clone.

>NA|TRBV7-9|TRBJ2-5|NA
TGTGCCAGCAGCTTCCAGGCAGCCGAGACCCAGTACTTC
CASSFQAAETQYF
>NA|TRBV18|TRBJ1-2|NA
TGTGCCAGCTCCTCTGAGAGGGATGGCTACACCTTC
CASSSERDGYTF
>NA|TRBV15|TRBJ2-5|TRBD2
TGTGCCACCAGCAGAGACACTAGCGGGGGCGAGACCCAGTACTTC
CATSRDTSGGETQYF
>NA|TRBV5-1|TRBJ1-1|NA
TGCGCCAGCAGATCGGGACCGGACACTGAAGCTTTCTTT
CASRSGPDTEAFF
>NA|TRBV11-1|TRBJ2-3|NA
TGTGCCAGCAGCGTAACAGGGCCAGATACGCAGTATTTT
CASSVTGPDTQYF
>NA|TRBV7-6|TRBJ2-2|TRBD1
TGTGCCAGCAGCTTAATGTCGGGACAGGGGGCCGTCACCGGGGAGCTGTTTTTT
CASSLMSGQGAVTGELFF
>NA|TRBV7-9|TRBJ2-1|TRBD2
TGTGCCAGCAGCTTAGTTCTCCGGACTAGCGTCGATGAGCAGTTCTTC
CASSLVLRTSVDEQFF
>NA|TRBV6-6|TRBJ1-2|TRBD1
TGTGCCAGCAGCCCGGGACAGGGGGCGAGGAGAGGTGGCTACACCTTC
CASSPGQGARRGGYTF
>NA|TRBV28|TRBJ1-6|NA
TGTGCCTCCCGGGGAGTTGGGTATAATTCACCCCTCCACTTT
CASRGVGYNSPLHF
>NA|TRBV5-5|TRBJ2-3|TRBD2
TGTGCCAGCAGCTTAACCGGGACTAGCGGCACAGATACGCAGTATTTT
CASSLTGTSGTDTQYF
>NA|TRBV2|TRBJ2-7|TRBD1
TGTGCCAGCAGGGGACAGGGGTTCTCCTACGAGCAGTACTTC
CASRGQGFSYEQYF
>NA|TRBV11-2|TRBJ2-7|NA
TGTGCCACGACAGGTTATCGCGAGCAGTACTTC
CATTGYREQYF
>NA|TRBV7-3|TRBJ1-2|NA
TGTGCCAGCAGCCAACACAATACTAACTATGGCTACACCTTC
CASSQHNTNYGYTF
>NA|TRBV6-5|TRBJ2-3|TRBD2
TGTGCCAGCAGTTACGGGACTAAGGGAGATACGCAGTATTTT
CASSYGTKGDTQYF
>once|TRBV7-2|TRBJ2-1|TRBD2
TGTGCCAGCAGCTCCTGGACTAGCGAGCAGATAGCCCCTTTCTTC
CASSSWTSEQIAPFF
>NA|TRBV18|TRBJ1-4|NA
TGTGCCAGCTCACCACGTGTGAGAGCTAATGAAAAACTGTTTTTT
CASSPRVRANEKLFF
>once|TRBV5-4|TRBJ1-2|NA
TGTGCCAGCAGCCTTAAGGGCGGGAACTATGGCTACACCTTC
CASSLKGGNYGYTF
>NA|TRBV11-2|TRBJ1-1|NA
TGTGCCAGCAGCGCCAGGGAGGCTGAAGCTTTCTTT
CASSAREAEAFF
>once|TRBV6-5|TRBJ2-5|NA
TGTGCCAGCAGCCGCGGGACCGGGCGAGAGACCCAGTACTTC
CASSRGTGRETQYF
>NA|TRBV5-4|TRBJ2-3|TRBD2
TGTGCCAGCAGCTATTTTGGGGGGGTAACAGATACGCAGTATTTT
CASSYFGGVTDTQYF
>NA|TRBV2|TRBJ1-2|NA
TGTGCCAGCAGTGAAGCAAGGGGCGCCTATGGCTACACCTTC
CASSEARGAYGYTF
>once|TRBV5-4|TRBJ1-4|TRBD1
TGTGCCAGCAGCTTGGGCGGGACAGTCGAAAAACTGTTTTTT
CASSLGGTVEKLFF
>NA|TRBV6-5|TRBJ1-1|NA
TGTGCCAGCAGGCTACAGGGCGGAAACACTGAAGCTTTCTTT
CASRLQGGNTEAFF
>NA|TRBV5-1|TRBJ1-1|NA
TGCGCCAGCAGCTCAACAGGGAGTCGGGTGACTGAAGCTTTCTTT
CASSSTGSRVTEAFF